These 3 T cell receptor beta chains were all obtained from the same sample, sequenced in a study of low-dose radiotherapy and immunotherapy resistance in tumors. Time point defined: after trial treatment. Specified treatment: LDRT plus nivolumab, ipilimumab, low-dose cyclophosphamide and aspirin (RACIN trial). TRAV- and TRBV-specific primers, spanning alpha and beta chains, primed first-strand cDNA. With a constant-region primer and a V-primer adapter, TCRs were subjected to 20 to 25 PCR cycles of amplification. TCRdb called the reads again in MiXCR, with one record for every CDR3 protein. This repertoire shows some 94,000 distinct CDR3 sequences, 20% to 25% found once; its top ten account for about 13%. The sequenced sample was PBMCs, obtained after low-dose radiotherapy plus immunotherapy. These receptors were taken from a female donor with ovarian cancer.

The CDR3 is CASSLGGATEETQYF. The CDR3 coding sequence is TGTGCCAGCAGCTTGGGAGGAGCCACCGAAGAGACCCAGTACTTC. This chain uses TRBV5-6 with TRBJ2-5; no firm D call. The ends were cut back, 0 bases at V and 3 bases at J, with 12 bases in the middle. This CDR3 region has 15 residues. Germline CDR1 is SGHDT and CDR2 is YYEEEE.

This clonotype was detected many times. J is TRBJ2-2 and V is TRBV5-6; perhaps TRBD2 as D (6 bases). The V and J ends lost 0 bases and 5 bases respectively, with 8 bases between them. Germline V gene sequence: CDR1 SGHDT, CDR2 YYEEEE. The CDR3 totals 14 residues. The CDR3 is CASSLVRGTGELFF. For the CDR3, the DNA is TGTGCCAGCAGCTTGGTTCGGGGGACCGGGGAGCTGTTTTTT.

This clonotype appeared a few times. The rearrangement links TRBV7-3 to TRBJ2-1; D may match TRBD1 or TRBD2 (7 bases each). Germline CDR1 reads SGHTA; CDR2 reads FQGTGA. CDR3 length: 16 amino acids. The V end was cut by 5 bases, the J end by 6 bases, with 20 bases between. CDR3 loop: CASSPHTGEGINEQFF. In DNA, the CDR3 is TGTGCCAGCAGCCCTCATACAGGGGAGGGAATCAATGAGCAGTTCTTC.